One and the same sample provided the 21 T cell receptor beta chains below, sequenced in a study of T cells in Graves' hyperthyroidism and ophthalmopathy. From RNA transcripts, TCR beta CDR3 regions were amplified. Primed by the HTBI set, a first-round RT-PCR was run on the TCR CDR3. TCRdb re-called the multiplex PCR reads through MiXCR, storing one row per CDR3 protein. Of around 600,000 distinct CDR3 sequences in the sample, 11% to 15% were seen once. Sequencing input: blood. These receptors all stem from a young woman with Graves' ophthalmopathy.

This clonotype was detected only a few times. An end of the junction differs from the germline gene, which may be a read error. The chain has TRBV18 and TRBJ2-3; D perhaps matches TRBD1 (5 bases). Germline loops: CDR1 KGHSH, CDR2 LQKENI. The CDR3 consists of 14 residues. This CDR3 reads CASSPPFSTGTQYF. The DNA for the CDR3 is TGTGCCAGCTCACCACCTTTTAGCACAGGTACGCAGTATTTT.

The chain recombines TRBV12-3 or TRBV12-4 with TRBJ2-3, with TRBD2 identical over 11 bases. J was trimmed by 1 base and V by 2 bases; bases with no gene match: 14. The CDR3 is made up of 20 amino acids. The DNA for the CDR3 is TGTGCCAGCAGTTTACGAGTCCGGGGACTAGCGGCCAAAGGCACAGATACGCAGTATTTT. This codes for CASSLRVRGLAAKGTDTQYF.

With regard to this clonotype: A much larger clone differs by one base, so this may be a read error. The chain recombines TRBV7-2 with TRBJ2-1; 7 bases line up with TRBD2. The germline CDR1 and CDR2 sequences are SGHTA and FQGNSA. The V segment lost 8 bases and the J segment 6 bases; nucleotides outside the gene matches: 1. The CDR3 consists of 11 residues. The DNA of the CDR3 is TGTGCCAGCGGGAGGGGCAATGAGCAGTTCTTC. Translating gives CASGRGNEQFF.

The table lists this clonotype with many counts. The chain joins TRBV27 to TRBJ1-6; D is undetermined. V lost 5 bases to trimming and J lost 11 bases, with 13 bases between them. The germline V gene has CDR1 MNHEY and CDR2 SMNVEV (reference sequence). The CDR3 consists of 13 residues. CDR3 DNA: TGTGCCAGCAGTCCCGTGACTGATGCACCCCTCCACTTT. This encodes CASSPVTDAPLHF.

This clonotype was picked up many times. The rearrangement joins TRBV3-1 to TRBJ2-1; 8 bases match TRBD2. V was pared by 2 bases and J by 4 bases, with 4 bases of the junction left unmatched. Germline-derived CDR1 and CDR2 are LGHDT and YNNKEL (reference sequence). This CDR3 has 15 amino acids. The CDR3 sequence is CASSQLAGRYNEQFF. The CDR3 nucleotides are TGTGCCAGCAGCCAATTAGCGGGACGGTACAATGAGCAGTTCTTC.

This CDR3 is CASSSGVEQFF. The CDR3 DNA sequence: TGTGCCAGCAGCTCGGGAGTCGAGCAGTTCTTC. The chain employs TRBV5-6 and TRBJ2-1; possible D gene TRBD2, 6 bases. V lost 3 bases and J 10 bases, leaving 8 bases between the germline ends. Germline assignment: CDR1 SGHDT and CDR2 YYEEEE. This CDR3 spans 11 amino acids. Together with reference TRBV5-6 and TRBJ2-1, the CDR3 gives the full variable domain: DAGVTQSPTHLIKTRGQQVTLRCSPKSGHDTVSWYQQALGQGPQFIFQYYEEEERQRGNFPDRFSGHQFPNYSSELNVNALLLGDSALYLCASSSGVEQFFGPGTRLTVL.

This clonotype was observed at least ten times. The chain employs TRBV4-2 and TRBJ2-3; D unresolved. Germline values: CDR1 LGHNA, CDR2 YNFKEQ. There are 15 residues in the CDR3. V shed 3 bases and J shed 0 bases, with 10 bases lying between them. Here the CDR3 reads CASSQIPESTDTQYF. DNA for the CDR3: TGTGCCAGCAGCCAGATTCCGGAAAGCACAGATACGCAGTATTTT.

The table lists this clonotype with many counts. The J gene is TRBJ2-1, the V gene TRBV12-3 or TRBV12-4, with 7 bases identical to TRBD1. CDR3 length equals 15 residues. The trim removed 4 bases at V and 12 bases at J, leaving 15 bases unmatched. The CDR3 nucleotides read TGTGCCAGCAGTTCGCAAATCCGGAACAGGGGCGGGCAGTTCTTC. It codes for CASSSQIRNRGGQFF.

A few counts support this clonotype. The CDR3, as DNA: TGTGCCAGCAGCCGGTACGGCAGGGGGTTGGGGTTCTACGAGCAGTACTTC. Translation: CASSRYGRGLGFYEQYF. V gene TRBV14 combines with J gene TRBJ2-7; 7 bases map to TRBD1. V shed 4 bases, J shed 3 bases, and the junction held 15 bases outside the gene matches. The CDR3 consists of 17 residues. Germline V CDR1 and CDR2: SGHDN, FVKESK. Combining the CDR3 with reference TRBV14 and TRBJ2-7 gives the whole variable domain EAGVTQFPSHSVIEKGQTVTLRCDPISGHDNLYWYRRVMGKEIKFLLHFVKESKQDESGMPNNRFLAERTGGTYSTLKVQPAELEDSGVYFCASSRYGRGLGFYEQYFGPGTRLTVT.

This clonotype was counted ten times or more. In DNA form, the CDR3 reads TGTGCCAGCAGCTACCCGGGGACTAGCCCGAACTACGAGCAGTACTTC. This gives the protein CASSYPGTSPNYEQYF. The chain has TRBV6-2 or TRBV6-3 and TRBJ2-7; TRBD2 matches 9 bases. Trimming took 6 bases from V and 3 from J; bases not matched to a gene: 12. Per germline, CDR1 MNHEY and CDR2 SVGEGT. This CDR3 is built from 16 residues.

This clonotype was seen ten or more times. The DNA for the CDR3 is TGTGCCAGCAGCTCTGGACTAGCGGGGGTCTACGAGCAGTACTTC. It translates to CASSSGLAGVYEQYF. The chain uses TRBV7-2 and TRBJ2-7; 13 positions agree with TRBD2. The CDR3 loop spans 15 amino acids. Germline CDR1 reads SGHTA; CDR2 reads FQGNSA. V lost 4 bases to trimming and J lost 3 bases; unmatched junction nucleotides: 3.

In this sample, this clonotype turned up many times. The chain couples TRBV30 to TRBJ1-2; D is undetermined. Trimming removed 4 bases at V and 2 bases at J, with 5 bases between. The germline V gene has CDR1 GTSNPN and CDR2 SVGIG (reference sequence). The CDR3 runs 11 residues. CDR3 nucleotide sequence: TGTGCCTGGACGGCGAACTATGGCTACACCTTC. Translation: CAWTANYGYTF.

This clonotype showed up many times. This sequence joins TRBV29-1 and TRBJ2-5; 7 bases are a match to TRBD1. The CDR3 is made up of 16 amino acids. Trimming removed 6 bases from V and 3 bases from J; junction bases left unmatched: 16. CDR1 is SQVTM and CDR2 is ANQGSEA in the germline V gene. The CDR3 DNA follows: TGCAGCGTCGCCCTCTTCGTCGACAGGGAAGAAGAGACCCAGTACTTC. Residues: CSVALFVDREEETQYF.

This clonotype occurred many times. The chain combines TRBV2 with TRBJ2-3; TRBD2 matches at 14 bases. The junction had 8 bases not matched to a gene; V was cut back by 6 bases and J by 3 bases. CDR3 length equals 17 residues. Germline assignment: CDR1 SNHLY and CDR2 FYNNEI. The CDR3 nucleotides are TGTGCCAGCAGGGGACTAGCGGGAGAGTATAGGACAGATACGCAGTATTTT. The encoded protein is CASRGLAGEYRTDTQYF.

This clonotype was seen ten or more times. The rearrangement uses TRBV7-9 and TRBJ2-7; TRBD2 agrees at 13 bases. Germline-derived CDR1 and CDR2 are SEHNR and FQNEAQ (reference sequence). This CDR3 has 16 amino acids. J lost 0 bases, V lost 5 bases, and 4 bases had no gene match. The CDR3 bases are TGTGCCAGCAGCGGGACTAGCGGGGCGAGCTCCTACGAGCAGTACTTC. The encoded protein is CASSGTSGASSYEQYF.

This clonotype showed up many times. This chain uses TRBV7-2 with TRBJ2-7, with 7 bases matching TRBD1. Germline values: CDR1 SGHTA, CDR2 FQGNSA. This CDR3 region has 14 residues. Unmatched junction bases numbered 10, after V lost 5 bases and J lost 6 bases. The CDR3 nucleotides read TGTGCCAGCAGCACCTACGGACAGGTCCTCGAGCAGTACTTC. Translating gives CASSTYGQVLEQYF.

This clonotype was counted at least ten times. The chain employs TRBV6-1 and TRBJ2-5; D unclear. Germline-derived CDR1 and CDR2 are MNHNS and SASEGT. This CDR3 region has 13 residues. Trimming took off 4 bases at V and 3 bases at J, with 9 bases between the two ends. CDR3 bases: TGTGCCAGCAGTGGCACTCGAGAAGAGACCCAGTACTTC. Its protein product is CASSGTREETQYF.

This clonotype was detected many times. The J gene is TRBJ2-1, the V gene TRBV29-1; unclear D gene. V lost 4 bases to trimming and J lost 7 bases, with 8 bases between them. Per germline, CDR1 SQVTM and CDR2 ANQGSEA. The CDR3 is 11 amino acids. The CDR3 sequence is CSVVGGNEQFF. The CDR3 DNA sequence: TGCAGCGTTGTTGGTGGGAATGAGCAGTTCTTC.

The chain carries TRBV4-3 and TRBJ2-7, with TRBD2 identical over 7 bases. Per germline, CDR1 LGHNA and CDR2 YSLEER. The CDR3 runs 13 residues. The V gene end was trimmed by 2 bases and the J gene end by 6 bases; junction bases not matched to a gene: 4. The CDR3: CASSQWEGREQYF. CDR3 nucleotide sequence: TGCGCCAGCAGCCAATGGGAGGGGCGCGAGCAGTACTTC.

This clonotype came up a few times. This chain uses TRBV29-1 with TRBJ1-2; perhaps TRBD1 as D (6 bases). The CDR3 spans 12 residues. Germline CDR1 is SQVTM and CDR2 is ANQGSEA. V was clipped by 5 bases and J by 4 bases, with 11 bases between them. In nucleotides, the CDR3 is TGCAGCGTTCTACAGGGAACCTATGGCTACACCTTC. This sequence encodes CSVLQGTYGYTF.

The J gene is TRBJ2-7, the V gene TRBV20-1; 13 bases are shared with TRBD2. CDR3 length: 14 amino acids. V lost 4 bases, J lost 7 bases, and 7 bases stayed unmatched. Per germline, CDR1 DFQATT and CDR2 SNEGSKA (reference sequence). CDR3 loop: CSATGLAGVWEQYF. The CDR3 nucleotides read TGCAGTGCTACTGGACTAGCGGGAGTGTGGGAGCAGTACTTC.